These 11 T cell receptor beta chains originate from one sample sequenced in a study of Graves' ophthalmopathy and Graves' hyperthyroidism. The authors amplified TCR beta CDR3 regions, and they did so from RNA transcripts for repertoire sequencing. Amplification began with first-round RT-PCR using HTBI primers, then second-round multiplex PCR was performed. TCRdb processed the multiplex PCR reads anew with MiXCR; each CDR3 protein has one entry. This table has about 590,000 distinct CDR3 sequences, under 45% appearing once. What was sequenced was peripheral blood or thyroid tissue (not recorded which). The receptors here all came from an adult man with Graves' hyperthyroidism.

This chain links TRBV7-8 with TRBJ2-5, with 12 bases identical to TRBD2. The junction had 20 bases not matched to a gene; V was cut back by 2 bases and J by 4 bases. Germline CDR1 is SGHVS and CDR2 is FQNEAQ. The CDR3 sequence is 21 residues long. The DNA for the CDR3 is TGTGCCAGCAGCTTATATCTTTCGGGGCTAGCGGGAGGGAGTTTGCGAGAGACCCAGTACTTC. Its protein product is CASSLYLSGLAGGSLRETQYF.

The table lists this clonotype with a few counts. V is TRBV15 and J is TRBJ1-2; weak D call: TRBD1 (6 bases). V lost 1 base and J 8 bases, leaving 14 bases between the germline ends. CDR3 length: 14 amino acids. In germline, CDR1 is LNHNV, CDR2 YYDKDF (reference sequence). CDR3 sequence: CATSRGAGETGYTF. CDR3 DNA sequence: TGTGCCACCAGCAGAGGGGCAGGGGAAACGGGCTACACCTTC.

This clonotype was counted at least ten times. The gene calls are TRBV20-1 and TRBJ1-1; D may be TRBD1 (5 bases). The length of the CDR3 is 14 residues. The germline gives CDR1 DFQATT, CDR2 SNEGSKA (reference sequence). V was clipped by 5 bases and J by 0 bases, with 13 bases between them. CDR3: CSAQGWSMNTEAFF. As DNA, the CDR3 is TGCAGTGCTCAGGGTTGGTCCATGAACACTGAAGCTTTCTTT.

V gene TRBV12-3 or TRBV12-4 combines with J gene TRBJ2-7; no reliable D call. The J call may be faulty, since TRBJ2-1 better matches the DNA end. The CDR3 runs to 15 residues. The CDR3 bases are TGTGCCAGCAGTGAATCTTGGCTCCCTCCAGATGAGCAGTTCTTC. It is translated as CASSESWLPPDEQFF.

At least ten counts were recorded for this clonotype. DNA of the CDR3: TGTGCCAGTACCCTACTAGGGTCGGGCAATCAGCCCCAGCATTTT. As protein: CASTLLGSGNQPQHF. The chain recombines TRBV19 with TRBJ1-5, with D unresolved. Trimming shortened V by 7 bases and J by 2 bases, and 15 bases separated the two germline ends. Per the germline V gene, CDR1 is LNHDA and CDR2 is SQIVND (reference sequence). This CDR3 comprises 15 residues.

This chain connects TRBV20-1 to TRBJ1-1; 7 bases align to TRBD1. CDR1 DFQATT and CDR2 SNEGSKA come from the germline V gene (reference sequence). V shed 6 bases and J 3 bases; nucleotides not matched to a gene: 10. This CDR3 comprises 14 residues. CDR3 in DNA: TGCAGTGCCGGGGACAGTGCGGGTGACACTGAAGCTTTCTTT. Amino acid sequence: CSAGDSAGDTEAFF.

In this sample, this clonotype turned up a few times. V usage is TRBV9 and J usage is TRBJ2-3, with 8 bases fitting TRBD2. The CDR3 has 16 residues. Trimming cost V 3 bases and J 1 base; bases outside gene matches: 7. CDR1 is SGDLS and CDR2 is YYNGEE in the germline V gene. For the CDR3, the DNA is TGTGCCAGCAGCGGTACCGGGACTAGAGGCACAGATACGCAGTATTTT. Its protein is CASSGTGTRGTDTQYF.

This clonotype came up many times. The CDR3 loop reads CATSDPLTGGYGYTF. Here the CDR3 DNA reads TGTGCCACCAGTGATCCGTTAACAGGGGGTTATGGCTACACCTTC. The J gene is TRBJ1-2, the V gene TRBV24-1; 8 nucleotides agree with TRBD1. The CDR3 covers 15 residues. After removal of 3 bases from V and 5 bases from J, the junction contained 7 bases not matched to a gene. CDR1 and CDR2 from the germline V gene are KGHDR and SFDVKD.

This clonotype has at least ten counts. The genes are TRBV19 and TRBJ1-3; D ambiguous. Germline V gives CDR1 LNHDA, CDR2 SQIVND (reference sequence). This CDR3 spans 13 amino acids. The ends were cut back, 3 bases at V and 0 bases at J, with 3 bases in the middle. The CDR3 nucleotides read TGTGCCAGTAGTATGGGCTCTGGAAACACCATATATTTT. Protein product: CASSMGSGNTIYF.

In this sample, this clonotype turned up many times. The chain links TRBV5-5 to TRBJ2-7, with 10 positions matching TRBD1. The CDR3 is made up of 13 amino acids. V trimming: 3 bases; J trimming: 3 bases; junction bases outside the gene matches: 0. The germline gives CDR1 SGHKS, CDR2 YYEKEE (reference sequence). The CDR3 bases are TGTGCCAGCAGCTGGACAGGGGGCTACGAGCAGTACTTC. Protein sequence: CASSWTGGYEQYF.

The count of this clonotype is one. Because the CDR3's place on the DNA is in doubt, the DNA is left out and the CDR3 is given as listed by TCRdb. The V gene is TRBV11-3, the J gene TRBJ2-5; the table calls TRBD2, which could not be checked here. The germline V gene encodes CDR1 SGHNT and CDR2 YENEEA. The CDR3 has 21 residues if both end residues are counted. The CDR3 here is CASSFYICSARWATRGETQYF.